This T cell receptor beta chain came from a study of regulatory T cells in long-lasting Graves disease (dated by TCRdb to 2020 to 2023). Concerning the study at large: Persistent Graves' disease was defined as persistently positive TSH receptor autoantibodies together with antithyroid drug treatment for over 5 years. Patients with persistent Graves' disease were compared with patients with newly diagnosed Graves' disease using TCR sequencing and RNA sequencing of peripheral blood. The study took place in China and was registered as a clinical trial. TCR sequencing covered 13 persistent and approximately 20 newly diagnosed Graves' disease patients, 33 samples in total. In the clinical cohort, patients with persistent Graves' disease had used antithyroid drugs for an average of around 9.9 years.

From cysteine to phenylalanine, the CDR3 is 15 amino acids long. The kept DNA is CDR3 alone, 45 bases in frame from the first base. Relative to germline, V is missing 10 bases and J is missing 2 bases, with 9 bases of the junction outside any gene match. From the germline V gene, CDR1 is SNHLY and CDR2 is FYNNEI. Many counts were recorded for this clonotype. Its binding antigen is unknown. One base away there is no much larger clone; base qualities are not given. The sample's time point label is to be understood as: persistent/refractory GD, antithyroid drugs over 5 years with positive TRAb. RNA was extracted from PBMCs in TRIzol for both TCR sequencing and RNA sequencing. The diagnosis of Graves' disease followed American Thyroid Association guidelines. Patients were recruited from an endocrinology department in Xi'an, China. From each patient, around 8.3 milliliters of peripheral blood was collected into an EDTA anticoagulant tube. Ficoll Paque Plus density gradient separation was used to isolate PBMCs, and no further T cell sorting was done. An Agilent 2100 Bioanalyzer and agarose gel were used to check RNA quality, while a NanoDrop 2000 measured RNA concentration.

The library was built by means of multiplex PCR. The instrument was an Illumina HiSeq 4000. TCR beta libraries were built with iRepertoire HTBI primers and Arm-PCR amplification of CDR3 regions. Gel purification was performed on PCR products prior to sequencing. As for the authors' bioinformatics: Gene usage analysis of CDR3 amino acid clonotypes relied on the roughly 64 TRBV and 15 or so TRBJ segments identified across samples. COPE and FqMerger were used to merge the filtered high-quality paired reads into contigs. BLAST was used to align contigs to the IMGT TRBV, TRBD and TRBJ reference genes, and CDR3 was defined following IMGT. Clonotypes above 0.1% frequency were classified as highly expanded clones. Shannon entropy served as the measure of repertoire diversity, while the Gini coefficient captured V-J evenness. A clonotype was considered public if more than one individual shared it. The raw public data were reprocessed by TCRdb itself: fastp quality trimming at Q25, MiXCR clonotype calling, in-frame beta chains only. Rows with one shared CDR3 protein collapse into an entry with the most common genes and DNA. The V and J calls and clone size are TCRdb's, not the authors'. A total of about 470,000 distinct CDR3 sequences appear in this sample, roughly 21% of them only once. About 7% of the sample lies in the top ten.

What the research found in general, with its limitations: Compared with newly diagnosed patients, persistent Graves' disease patients had lower TCR Shannon entropy and fewer highly expanded clones, which suggests clonal expansion. As a limitation, the authors acknowledged that the small sample size may reduce accuracy. Sequencing and analysis were restricted to the TCR beta chain. Only peripheral blood was studied, because thyroid tissue, the primary lesion, was inaccessible. Persistent disease showed preferential use of TRBV28, TRBJ1-2 and TRBJ2-5, whereas newly diagnosed disease favored TRBV20-1 and TRBJ2-1. Persistent patients shared more public clonotypes among themselves (around 2,500) than newly diagnosed patients did (about 1,000).

The sample in question was peripheral blood mononuclear cells (PBMCs), obtained when the disease was refractory, from a patient treated with antithyroid drugs. This receptor was obtained from a female donor with Graves disease. The chain couples TRBV2 to TRBJ1-5; 9 nucleotides in the junction match TRBD1. Read as DNA, the sequence is TGTGCCAACGGACAGGGGCCGAGCGGCAATCAGCCCCAGCATTTT. Translation gives CANGQGPSGNQPQHF.